The entry that follows covers one T cell receptor (beta chain) sequence. Its antigen specificity is not known. No much larger clone is present one base from it, and per-base qualities are unavailable. High-throughput TCR beta sequencing profiled peripheral blood CD8+ and CD4+ T cells from healthy donors, Susac syndrome patients and multiple sclerosis patients. The healthy donors served as controls matched for age and sex. Bulk CD8+ and CD4+ T cells were purified magnetically by negative isolation, whereas CD8+ TEMRA cells were enriched by FACS. Blood was collected in EDTA tubes and processed within 24 hours, with PBMCs isolated through density gradient centrifugation. PBMCs intended for TCR sequencing were frozen in liquid nitrogen and were later thawed in a 37 degrees C water bath. The sorted or isolated CD4+, CD8+ and CD8+ TEMRA cells reached a purity of at least 90%. The data stem from a study of CD8 T cells in Susac syndrome (dated by TCRdb to about 2019). A note on the overall study: Whether CD8+ T cell activation and differentiation in Susac syndrome was antigen driven was tested using repertoire sequencing.

RNA was extracted using the RNeasy kit, and roughly 0.5 to 1 microgram was reverse transcribed with random hexamers. The immunoSEQ multiplex PCR assay, which covers 54 Vbeta and 13 Jbeta segments, was used to amplify TCR beta CDR3 regions. PCR amplification bias was corrected using a synthetic template baseline for primer optimization and computational correction. Under the source paper's analysis protocol: Reads were assigned to V, D and J genes according to IMGT and analyzed in immunoSEQ Analyzer, with only productive sequences retained. Clonality was calculated as one minus the Shannon entropy normalized by log2 of the number of productive unique sequences. For each patient and control, public and private clones were evaluated within the 100 most prevalent clones. Clones were defined as Susac-specific if absent from the healthy and MS cohorts, from approximately 1,100 published viral clones and from other ImmuneACCESS disease sequences. The public reads were quality trimmed at Q25 with fastp and then assembled into clones with MiXCR by TCRdb, keeping productive beta chains. One record per CDR3 amino acid sequence lists the most common genes and DNA. The V and J calls reflect TCRdb's pipeline rather than the authors' work. The sample table records about 130,000 distinct CDR3 sequences; around 96% of these occur just once. The ten most abundant clones make up over 0.07% of the sample.

Points the paper makes about the study in general: The number of individuals in the TCR sequencing and HLA analysis was acknowledged as relatively small.

Sequencing was done on a sample of CD4+ T cells from PBMCs. This TCR was sampled from a human donor in good health.

Read as DNA, the sequence is TGCGCCAGCGAAACTCCAGCGGGAGCCTACGAGCAGTACTTC. Translated, this is CASETPAGAYEQYF. This chain is built from TRBV23-1 and TRBJ2-7; TRBD2 aligns with 8 central bases. Being an ORF, TRBV23-1 has a function that is uncertain. The junction shows trimming of 8 bases on V and 2 bases on J, and the gene matches do not reach 8 bases of it. The CDR3 covers 14 residues, taking in both the cysteine and the phenylalanine. CDR3 DNA only is kept here, 42 bases in frame from base 1.